This TCR beta chain comes out of a study of blood T cell repertoires in COVID-19. Donors in Cohort 3 counted as recovered after two negative PCRs, clearance, or symptom resolution. This clone appeared a single time. Per the authors' pipeline: Quantification of nucleated cells was approximated via reference gene primer amplification. TCRdb keeps only in-frame clones here, not all; method: immunoSEQ multiplex PCR. V, J and clone size were drawn from that table, and D and trimming were deduced from the DNA. Seen here are 290,000 or so clones, around nine tenths observed once, and the top ten hold about 2.7%. The CDR3 sequence is 14 residues long. Between the trimmed V and J ends, which lost 2 bases and 7 bases, there was a span of 12 bases. CDR1 and CDR2 (germline): MDHEN, SYDVKM.

The chain links TRBV28 to TRBJ2-1; D uncertain. The sample was PBMCs or T cells enriched from blood (not recorded which). This receptor was identified in a woman younger than 30 who had recovered from COVID-19. CDR3 coding DNA: TGTGCCAGCAGTTTACCAATACCGAGGAATGAGCAGTTCTTC. This gives the protein CASSLPIPRNEQFF.